This TCR beta chain was documented in a study of control samples from healthy donors and cancer patients. Germline CDR1 SGHTA, CDR2 FQGNSA. CDR3 length: 14 amino acids. Trimming removed 8 bases from V and 1 base from J, with 14 bases in between. Measured with immunoSEQ multiplex PCR; TCRdb has only the in-frame clones, and not every one. This table holds around 130,000 clones, under 90% found once. Material for sequencing was PBMCs. This receptor was taken from a middle-aged man with head and neck cancer. This chain joins TRBV7-2 and TRBJ1-1, with D maybe TRBD1 (5 bases). This chain's CDR3 is CASQAGGSNTEAFF. As DNA, the CDR3 is TGTGCCAGCCAAGCGGGGGGTTCGAACACTGAAGCTTTCTTT.